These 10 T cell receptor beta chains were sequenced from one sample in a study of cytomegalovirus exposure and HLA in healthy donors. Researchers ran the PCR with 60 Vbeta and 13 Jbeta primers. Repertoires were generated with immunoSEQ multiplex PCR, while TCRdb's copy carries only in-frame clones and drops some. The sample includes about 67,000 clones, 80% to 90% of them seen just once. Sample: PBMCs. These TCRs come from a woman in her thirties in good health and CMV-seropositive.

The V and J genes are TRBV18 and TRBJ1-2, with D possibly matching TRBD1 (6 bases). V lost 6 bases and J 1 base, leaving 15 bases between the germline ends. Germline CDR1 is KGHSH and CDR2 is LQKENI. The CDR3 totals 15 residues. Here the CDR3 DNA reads TGTGCCAGCTCGCGCGAAACAGGGAATAACTATGGCTACACCTTC. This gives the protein CASSRETGNNYGYTF. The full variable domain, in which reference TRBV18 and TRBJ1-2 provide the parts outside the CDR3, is NAGVMQNPRHLVRRRGQEARLRCSPMKGHSHVYWYRQLPEEGLKFMVYLQKENIIDESGMPKERFSAEFPKEGPSILRIQQVVRGDSAAYFCASSRETGNNYGYTFGSGTRLTVV.

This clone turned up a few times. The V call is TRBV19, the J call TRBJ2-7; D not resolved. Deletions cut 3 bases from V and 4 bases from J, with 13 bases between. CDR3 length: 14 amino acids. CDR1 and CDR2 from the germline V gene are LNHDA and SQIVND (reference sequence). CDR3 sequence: CASSITGGSYEQYF. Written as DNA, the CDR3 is TGTGCCAGTAGTATCACCGGCGGCTCGTACGAGCAGTACTTC.

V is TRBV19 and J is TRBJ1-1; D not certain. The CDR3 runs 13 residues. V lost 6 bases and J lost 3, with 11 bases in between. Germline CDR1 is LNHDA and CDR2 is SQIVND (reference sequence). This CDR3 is CASSQRADTEAFF. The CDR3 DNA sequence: TGTGCCAGTAGCCAAAGAGCGGACACTGAAGCTTTCTTT.

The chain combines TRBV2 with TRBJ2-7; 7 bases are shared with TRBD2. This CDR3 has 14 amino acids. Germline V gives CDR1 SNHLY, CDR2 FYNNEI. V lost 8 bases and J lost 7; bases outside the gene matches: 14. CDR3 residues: CASSILAGATEQYF. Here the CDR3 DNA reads TGTGCCAGCTCGATTCTGGCGGGAGCCACTGAGCAGTACTTC. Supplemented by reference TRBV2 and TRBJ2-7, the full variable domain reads EPEVTQTPSHQVTQMGQEVILRCVPISNHLYFYWYRQILGQKVEFLVSFYNNEISEKSEIFDDQFSVERPDGSNFTLKIRSTKLEDSAMYFCASSILAGATEQYFGPGTRLTVT.

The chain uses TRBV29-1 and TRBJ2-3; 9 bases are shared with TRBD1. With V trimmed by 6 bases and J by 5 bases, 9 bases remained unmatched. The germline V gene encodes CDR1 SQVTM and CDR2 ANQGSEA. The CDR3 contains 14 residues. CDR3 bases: TGCAGCGTACGGACAGGGGTCCGGGTAGATACGCAGTATTTT. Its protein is CSVRTGVRVDTQYF.

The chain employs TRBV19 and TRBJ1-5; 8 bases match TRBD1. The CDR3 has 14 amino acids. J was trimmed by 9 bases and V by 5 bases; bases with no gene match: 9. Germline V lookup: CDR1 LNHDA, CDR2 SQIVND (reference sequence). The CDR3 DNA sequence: TGTGCCAGTAGTCCGGACAGGGTGTTCGGGCCCCAGCATTTT. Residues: CASSPDRVFGPQHF.

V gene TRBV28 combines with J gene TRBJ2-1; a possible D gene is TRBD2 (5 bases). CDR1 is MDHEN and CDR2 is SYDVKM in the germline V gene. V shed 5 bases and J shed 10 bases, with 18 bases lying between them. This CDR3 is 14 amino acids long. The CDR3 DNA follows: TGTGCCAGCAGTACCAATCTAGCTCCAGCCGAGCAGTTCTTC. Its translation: CASSTNLAPAEQFF. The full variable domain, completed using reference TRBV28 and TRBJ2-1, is DVKVTQSSRYLVKRTGEKVFLECVQDMDHENMFWYRQDPGLGLRLIYFSYDVKMKEKGDIPEGYSVSREKKERFSLILESASTNQTSMYLCASSTNLAPAEQFFGPGTRLTVL.

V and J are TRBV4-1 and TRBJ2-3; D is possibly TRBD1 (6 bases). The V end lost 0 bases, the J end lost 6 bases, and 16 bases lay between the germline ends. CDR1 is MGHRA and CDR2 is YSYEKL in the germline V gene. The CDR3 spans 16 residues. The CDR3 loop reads CASSQDGHRAADTQYF. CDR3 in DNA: TGCGCCAGCAGCCAAGACGGGCACAGGGCGGCCGATACGCAGTATTTT.

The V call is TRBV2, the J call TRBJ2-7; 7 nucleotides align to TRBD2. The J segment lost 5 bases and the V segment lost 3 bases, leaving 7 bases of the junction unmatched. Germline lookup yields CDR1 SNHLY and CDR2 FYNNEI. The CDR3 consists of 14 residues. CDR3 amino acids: CASSDITSDNEQYF. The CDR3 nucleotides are TGTGCCAGCAGTGATATTACTAGCGATAACGAGCAGTACTTC.

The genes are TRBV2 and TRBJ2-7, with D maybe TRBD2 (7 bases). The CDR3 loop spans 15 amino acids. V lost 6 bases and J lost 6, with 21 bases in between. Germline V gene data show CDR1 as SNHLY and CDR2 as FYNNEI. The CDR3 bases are TGTGCCAGCAGCGAGGACGGGGGGCGGAGAAGCGAGCAGTACTTC. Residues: CASSEDGGRRSEQYF.